These 21 T cell receptor beta chains were all obtained from the same sample, sequenced in a study of blood T cell repertoires in COVID-19. Using immunoSEQ multiplex PCR, the repertoire was profiled, and TCRdb retains in-frame clones only, with some absent. Of about 82,000 clones detected, 78% appear once; the ten largest clones hold 35% to 40%. The specimen sequenced was peripheral blood. All receptors derive from a man aged 60 to 69 with COVID-19, enrolled during active disease.

V and J are TRBV5-4 and TRBJ2-3; 11 bases fit TRBD2. Germline trimming cut 5 bases from V and 2 bases from J; bases unmatched to any gene: 10. Looked up from germline, CDR1 is SGHNT and CDR2 is YYREEE (reference sequence). The CDR3 is 17 residues long. CDR3 bases: TGTGCCAGCAGACTAGCGGGGGCCCACCTCCCCACAGATACGCAGTATTTT. Encoded protein: CASRLAGAHLPTDTQYF.

This rearrangement joins TRBV5-1 to TRBJ2-3; 12 bases agree with TRBD2. The V gene end was trimmed by 4 bases and the J gene end by 4 bases; junction bases not matched to a gene: 7. Germline CDR1 SGHRS, CDR2 YFSETQ. There are 16 residues in the CDR3. The CDR3 spells CASSPLAGGGADTQYF. The CDR3 DNA follows: TGCGCCAGCAGCCCTCTAGCGGGAGGGGGGGCAGATACGCAGTATTTT.

The rearrangement uses TRBV4-3 and TRBJ1-2; 7 bases map to TRBD1. The CDR3 is made up of 15 amino acids. The germline V gene encodes CDR1 LGHNA and CDR2 YSLEER. The V segment lost 1 base and the J segment 3 bases; nucleotides outside the gene matches: 5. This CDR3 reads CASSQGRGQHYGYTF. DNA for the CDR3: TGCGCCAGCAGCCAAGGGCGGGGACAGCACTATGGCTACACCTTC.

The J gene is TRBJ2-5, the V gene TRBV28; tentative D call: TRBD1 (8 bases). V lost 5 bases and J 6 bases, leaving 19 bases between the germline ends. CDR1 and CDR2 from the germline V gene are MDHEN and SYDVKM. The CDR3 spans 15 residues. CDR3 amino acids: CASSIGQGGRKTQYF. The CDR3, as DNA: TGTGCCAGCAGTATTGGACAGGGAGGGAGGAAGACCCAGTACTTC.

This clone has at least ten counts. The chain carries TRBV11-3 and TRBJ2-7, with a possible D match to TRBD2 (6 bases). CDR1 and CDR2 from the germline V gene are SGHNT and YENEEA. The CDR3 contains 16 residues. V lost 0 bases, J lost 3 bases, and 15 bases lay in between. For the CDR3, the DNA is TGTGCCAGCAGCTTAGAGCGGGACGGGGGAAACTACGAGCAGTACTTC. It encodes CASSLERDGGNYEQYF. Supplemented by reference TRBV11-3 and TRBJ2-7, the full variable domain reads EAGVVQSPRYKIIEKKQPVAFWCNPISGHNTLYWYLQNLGQGPELLIRYENEEAVDDSQLPKDRFSAERLKGVDSTLKIQPAELGDSAVYLCASSLERDGGNYEQYFGPGTRLTVT.

This clone was recorded a few times. The chain combines TRBV29-1 with TRBJ2-1, with 13 positions matching TRBD2. The V and J ends lost 7 bases and 4 bases, in that order; junction bases with no gene match: 7. The CDR3 is 15 amino acids. The germline CDR1 and CDR2 sequences are SQVTM and ANQGSEA. Here the CDR3 reads CSARGGLAGYNEQFF. Written as DNA, the CDR3 is TGCAGCGCCCGGGGGGGACTAGCGGGATACAATGAGCAGTTCTTC.

This chain uses TRBV3-1 (or the pseudogene TRBV3-2) with TRBJ1-5, with 9 bases that match TRBD1. Unmatched junction bases numbered 4, after V lost 6 bases and J lost 1 base. Germline assignment: CDR1 LGHDT and CDR2 YNNKEL (reference sequence). The CDR3 sequence is 15 residues long. CDR3 sequence: CASSPDRGSNQPQHF. CDR3 in DNA: TGTGCCAGCAGTCCCGACAGGGGGAGCAATCAGCCCCAGCATTTT.

This chain joins TRBV5-1 and TRBJ2-2; TRBD2 might be the D (5 bases). V was shortened by 0 bases and J by 7 bases, with 10 bases between the two germline ends. The CDR3 runs to 14 residues. Germline CDR1 SGHRS, CDR2 YFSETQ. The DNA for the CDR3 is TGCGCCAGCAGCTTGGCCGGGAAAGGCGGGGAGCTGTTTTTT. Amino acid sequence: CASSLAGKGGELFF.

The chain has TRBV2 and TRBJ1-4, with D unresolved. Germline CDR1 reads SNHLY; CDR2 reads FYNNEI. The CDR3 consists of 14 residues. The ends were cut back, 4 bases at V and 3 bases at J, with 9 bases in the middle. In DNA form, the CDR3 reads TGTGCCAGCAGTGCCGTTCTGTCTAATGAAAAACTGTTTTTT. Translated: CASSAVLSNEKLFF.

V and J are TRBV6-5 and TRBJ1-1; TRBD1 matches at 9 bases. This CDR3 has 14 amino acids. CDR1 and CDR2 from the germline V gene are MNHEY and SVGAGI. V lost 5 bases to trimming and J lost 4 bases; unmatched junction nucleotides: 5. The CDR3 loop is CASSKQGALTEAFF. The CDR3 DNA is TGTGCCAGCAGTAAACAGGGGGCTCTCACTGAAGCTTTCTTT.

The V call is TRBV2, the J call TRBJ2-1; perhaps TRBD2 as D (7 bases). Germline CDR1 and CDR2: SNHLY and FYNNEI. The CDR3 consists of 15 residues. Trimming pared 2 bases from V and 4 bases from J, leaving 12 bases between. The CDR3, as DNA: TGTGCCAGCAGTGAAAGGGGGGGGCAATACAATGAGCAGTTCTTC. Translating gives CASSERGGQYNEQFF.

The chain links TRBV7-9 to TRBJ1-1; 9 bases are shared with TRBD1. The ends lost 4 bases at V and 6 bases at J; junction bases unmatched: 15. CDR3 length equals 17 residues. The germline gives CDR1 SEHNR, CDR2 FQNEAQ (reference sequence). CDR3 bases: TGTGCCAGCAGCTCATACAACTCGTTCCGACAGGGGGCTGAAGCTTTCTTT. This encodes CASSSYNSFRQGAEAFF.

The chain recombines TRBV7-3 with TRBJ2-6, with a possible D match to TRBD2 (6 bases). The CDR3 runs to 16 residues. V was shortened by 5 bases and J by 0 bases, with 11 bases between the two germline ends. Per germline, CDR1 SGHTA and CDR2 FQGTGA. CDR3 nucleotides: TGTGCCAGCAGCCGGGACTCGAACTCTGGGGCCAACGTCCTGACTTTC. This sequence encodes CASSRDSNSGANVLTF.

The rearrangement links TRBV4-3 to TRBJ2-1, with 9 bases that match TRBD1. Germline CDR1 reads LGHNA; CDR2 reads YSLEER. V dropped 6 bases and J dropped 5; count of bases not matched to a gene: 5. The CDR3 extends over 14 amino acids. The CDR3 DNA is TGCGCCAGCAGAGGGACAGGGACCAACAATGAGCAGTTCTTC. It is translated as CASRGTGTNNEQFF.

This clone came up once. This chain joins TRBV25-1 and TRBJ1-2; D uncertain. CDR1 and CDR2 (germline): MGHDK, SYGVNS. The V gene lost 1 base and the J gene lost 6 bases, with 9 bases spanning the gap. The CDR3 totals 13 residues. For the CDR3, the DNA is TGTGCCAGCAGTGAATGGCAGATTGATGGCTACACCTTC. This sequence encodes CASSEWQIDGYTF.

V usage is TRBV28 and J usage is TRBJ1-2; 8 nucleotides match TRBD1. V gave up 8 bases and J gave up 3 bases; unmatched junction bases: 8. There are 14 residues in the CDR3. CDR1 and CDR2 from the germline V gene are MDHEN and SYDVKM. CDR3 in DNA: TGTGCCAGCGGACTTCAGGGGGCACACTATGGCTACACCTTC. Translated, it gives CASGLQGAHYGYTF.

The V and J genes are TRBV6-5 and TRBJ1-2; TRBD1 aligns across 7 bases. The CDR3 length is 15 residues. With V trimmed by 0 bases and J by 8 bases, 9 bases remained unmatched. Looked up from germline, CDR1 is MNHEY and CDR2 is SVGAGI. The CDR3 bases are TGTGCCAGCAGTTACTCGAATCCCAGGGGGGCGGGCTACACCTTC. It yields the protein CASSYSNPRGAGYTF.

This clone was counted a single time. Other DNA sequences within the sample encode an identical CDR3. The V gene is TRBV7-2, the J gene TRBJ2-5; D is ambiguous. This CDR3 has 11 amino acids. Germline CDR1 SGHTA, CDR2 FQGNSA. V was pared by 4 bases and J by 5 bases, with 5 bases between. The DNA for the CDR3 is TGTGCCAGCAGCTCCCTGGAGACCCAGTACTTC. Encoded protein: CASSSLETQYF.

This clone occurred a few times. The chain employs TRBV7-9 and TRBJ2-1; D is perhaps TRBD2 (6 bases). The germline gives CDR1 SEHNR, CDR2 FQNEAQ (reference sequence). Trimming pared 5 bases from V and 12 bases from J, leaving 20 bases between. The CDR3 length is 14 residues. The chain's CDR3 is CASSAGLPEVRQFF. The CDR3 region has the DNA TGTGCCAGCAGCGCGGGACTCCCTGAAGTCCGGCAGTTCTTC. The complete variable domain, with remaining parts taken from reference TRBV7-9 and TRBJ2-1, reads DTGVSQNPRHKITKRGQNVTFRCDPISEHNRLYWYRQTLGQGPEFLTYFQNEAQLEKSRLLSDRFSAERPKGSFSTLEIQRTEQGDSAMYLCASSAGLPEVRQFFGPGTRLTVL.

V gene TRBV5-4 combines with J gene TRBJ2-7; D is possibly TRBD1 (5 bases). Germline V gene sequence: CDR1 SGHNT, CDR2 YYREEE (reference sequence). CDR3 length: 13 residues. V lost 1 base and J 0 bases, leaving 5 bases between the germline ends. This chain's CDR3 is CASSLTGSYEQYF. CDR3 in DNA: TGTGCCAGCAGCTTGACAGGCTCCTACGAGCAGTACTTC.

This rearrangement joins TRBV5-8 to TRBJ1-5; tentatively, D is TRBD1 (6 bases). CDR1 SGHTS and CDR2 YDEGEE come from the germline V gene. CDR3 length equals 13 residues. Trimming pared 2 bases from V and 7 bases from J, leaving 10 bases between. The CDR3 nucleotides are TGTGCCAGCAGCTTACAGGGAAGGCAGCCCCAGCATTTT. It encodes CASSLQGRQPQHF. Full variable domain (rest looked up from reference TRBV5-8 and TRBJ1-5): EAGVTQSPTHLIKTRGQQATLRCSPISGHTSVYWYQQALGLGLQFLLWYDEGEERNRGNFPPRFSGRQFPNYSSELNVNALELEDSALYLCASSLQGRQPQHFGDGTRLSIL.